Each of the 3 T cell receptor beta chains below was sequenced from the same sample in a study of T cells after yellow fever vaccination. TCRdb analysed the 5' RACE reads with MiXCR anew, one entry per CDR3 protein. This table holds just under 600,000 distinct CDR3 sequences, approximately 13% found once. The sequences come from PBMCs, collected on the day of the yellow fever booster vaccination. Source of these receptors: a man aged 25 to 40 who received the YFV17D yellow fever vaccine.

This clonotype was recorded a few times. V is TRBV20-1 and J is TRBJ1-1; 7 bases map to TRBD1. Unmatched junction bases numbered 16, after V lost 5 bases and J lost 10 bases. The germline gives CDR1 DFQATT, CDR2 SNEGSKA (reference sequence). The CDR3 length is 14 residues. DNA of the CDR3: TGCAGTGCTTCAAGGGGGCTAGTGGGGTGGGGAGCTTTCTTT. Encoded protein: CSASRGLVGWGAFF.

This clonotype was detected only a few times. The rearrangement uses TRBV25-1 and TRBJ2-6, with D perhaps TRBD1 (6 bases). V lost 7 bases and J lost 0, with 10 bases in between. CDR3 size: 15 residues. Germline CDR1 MGHDK, CDR2 SYGVNS. CDR3 loop: CASTSRGSGANVLTF. The CDR3 DNA reads TGTGCCAGCACCTCCAGGGGCTCTGGGGCCAACGTCCTGACTTTC. The whole variable domain, remainder taken from reference TRBV25-1 and TRBJ2-6, is EADIYQTPRYLVIGTGKKITLECSQTMGHDKMYWYQQDPGMELHLIHYSYGVNSTEKGDLSSESTVSRIRTEHFPLTLESARPSHTSQYLCASTSRGSGANVLTFGAGSRLTVL.

CDR3 DNA sequence: TGTGCCAGCAGCTCAGGACCCGGACAGACTAATGAAAAACTGTTTTTT. This gives the protein CASSSGPGQTNEKLFF. The chain links TRBV7-2 to TRBJ1-4; TRBD1 might be the D (6 bases). Trimming removed 4 bases from V and 2 bases from J, with 14 bases in between. The CDR3 extends over 16 amino acids. CDR1 SGHTA and CDR2 FQGNSA come from the germline V gene.